This T cell receptor (beta chain) emerged from a study of T cell repertoires in cytomegalovirus infection (dated 2019 in TCRdb). Some background on the complete study: The peptide stimulations were aimed at well-studied HLA-B-restricted epitopes as well as recently identified HLA-C-restricted CMV epitopes, whose presentation resists viral immunomodulation. The HLA type of each donor mattered for the analysis, because public TCR beta signatures pointed to carriage of CMV infection along with the matching HLA type. What the authors observed across the whole study: The ex vivo response was dominated by HLA-C-restricted CMV-specific TCR beta clonotypes, which also provided the single most frequent clonotype in two of eight donors. Carriers of CMV infection plus the relevant HLA type were discriminated by the cumulative frequency of public TCR beta family members in the study cohort and in an independent roughly 340-donor cohort.

Per the publication, the treatment or condition label means: in vitro stimulation with specific CMV peptide epitopes to enrich CMV-specific T cells. In the case of this clonotype: The specificity of this receptor is unknown. At one end, the junction sequence differs from germline, possibly due to a read error.

The instrument was an Illumina HiSeq 1500. TCRdb trimmed public reads at Q25 via fastp, called clones via MiXCR and kept in-frame beta chains. Each CDR3 protein gets just one entry, which takes the most common genes and DNA from the rows behind it. This sample comprises approximately 1,000,000 distinct CDR3 sequences, around 31% of them detected only once. Of the sample, over 12% falls within the top ten clones. This sample comprised cultured CD8+ T cells from PBMCs, obtained from culture after CMV antigen stimulation. This sequence was found in a human donor in good health (CMV status not recorded). Some clones in this sample may be carry-over from other donors' samples.

The nucleotide sequence reads as follows: TGTGCCAGCAGCGTCTGGGACAGTGCCAATAATGGGCAGTTCTTC. It is translated as CASSVWDSANNGQFF. The chain is made from TRBV9 and TRBJ2-1, with TRBD1 matching 7 junction bases. Looking up the germline V gene yields CDR1 SGDLS and CDR2 YYNGEE. The CDR3 sequence holds 15 residues, the cysteine and phenylalanine included. This entry keeps only the CDR3 DNA: 45 bases, framed from base 1.